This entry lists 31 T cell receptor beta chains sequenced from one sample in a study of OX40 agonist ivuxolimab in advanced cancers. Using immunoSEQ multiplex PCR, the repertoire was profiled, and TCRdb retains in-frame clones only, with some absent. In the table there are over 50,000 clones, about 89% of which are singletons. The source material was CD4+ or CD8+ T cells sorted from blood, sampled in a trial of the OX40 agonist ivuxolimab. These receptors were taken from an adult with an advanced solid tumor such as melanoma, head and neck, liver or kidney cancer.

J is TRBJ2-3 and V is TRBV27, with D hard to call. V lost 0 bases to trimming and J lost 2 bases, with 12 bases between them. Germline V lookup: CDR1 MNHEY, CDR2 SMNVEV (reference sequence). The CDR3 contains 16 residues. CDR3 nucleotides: TGTGCCAGCAGTTTATCGACGGATGCTCCCACAGATACGCAGTATTTT. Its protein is CASSLSTDAPTDTQYF.

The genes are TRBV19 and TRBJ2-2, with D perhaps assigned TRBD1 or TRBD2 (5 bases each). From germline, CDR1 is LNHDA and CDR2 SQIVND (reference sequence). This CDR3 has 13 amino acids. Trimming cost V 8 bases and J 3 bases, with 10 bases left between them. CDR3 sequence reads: CASWDPDTGELFF. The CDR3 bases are TGTGCCAGTTGGGACCCGGACACCGGGGAGCTGTTTTTT.

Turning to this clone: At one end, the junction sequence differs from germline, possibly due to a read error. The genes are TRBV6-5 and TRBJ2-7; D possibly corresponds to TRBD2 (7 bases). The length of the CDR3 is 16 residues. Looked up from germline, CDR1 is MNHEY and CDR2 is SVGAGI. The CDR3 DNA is TGTGCCAGTAGTTTGTTAAGGGGGGGGTACTCCTACGAGCAGTACTTC. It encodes CASSLLRGGYSYEQYF.

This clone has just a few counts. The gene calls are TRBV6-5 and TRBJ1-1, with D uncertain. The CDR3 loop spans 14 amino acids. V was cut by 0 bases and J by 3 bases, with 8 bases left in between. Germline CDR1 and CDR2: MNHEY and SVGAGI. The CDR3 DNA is TGTGCCAGCAGTTACTCGAAAAGGGACACTGAAGCTTTCTTT. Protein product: CASSYSKRDTEAFF.

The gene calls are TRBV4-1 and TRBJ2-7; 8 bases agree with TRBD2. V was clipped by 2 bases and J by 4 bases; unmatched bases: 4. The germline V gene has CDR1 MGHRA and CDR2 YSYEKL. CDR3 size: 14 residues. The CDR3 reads CASSQLGRGYEQYF. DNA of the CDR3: TGCGCCAGCAGCCAACTCGGGAGGGGGTACGAGCAGTACTTC.

The CDR3 sequence: CAWNWDSSNYGYTF. The CDR3 coding sequence is TGTGCCTGGAATTGGGACAGTTCTAACTATGGCTACACCTTC. The chain combines TRBV30 with TRBJ1-2; 7 bases agree with TRBD1. Germline V gene sequence: CDR1 GTSNPN, CDR2 SVGIG (reference sequence). The V segment lost 4 bases and the J segment 0 bases; nucleotides outside the gene matches: 5. The CDR3 is made up of 14 amino acids.

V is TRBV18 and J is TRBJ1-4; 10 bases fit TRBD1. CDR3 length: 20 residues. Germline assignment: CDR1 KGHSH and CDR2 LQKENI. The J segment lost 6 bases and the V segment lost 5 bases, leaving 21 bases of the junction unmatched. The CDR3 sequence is CASSKKGAGTGEGGDEKLFF. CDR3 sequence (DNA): TGTGCCAGCTCAAAGAAGGGAGCCGGGACAGGGGAAGGAGGGGATGAAAAACTGTTTTTT. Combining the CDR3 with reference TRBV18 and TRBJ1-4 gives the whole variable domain NAGVMQNPRHLVRRRGQEARLRCSPMKGHSHVYWYRQLPEEGLKFMVYLQKENIIDESGMPKERFSAEFPKEGPSILRIQQVVRGDSAAYFCASSKKGAGTGEGGDEKLFFGSGTQLSVL.

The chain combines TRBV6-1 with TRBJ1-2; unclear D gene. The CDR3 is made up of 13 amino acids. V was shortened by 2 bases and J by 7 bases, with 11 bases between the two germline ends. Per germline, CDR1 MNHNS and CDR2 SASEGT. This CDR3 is CASSEFEGGGYTF. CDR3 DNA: TGTGCCAGCAGTGAATTTGAGGGTGGTGGCTACACCTTC.

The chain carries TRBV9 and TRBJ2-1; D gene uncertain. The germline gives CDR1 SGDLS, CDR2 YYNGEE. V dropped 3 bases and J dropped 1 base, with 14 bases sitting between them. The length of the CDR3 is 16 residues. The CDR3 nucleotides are TGTGCCAGCAGCGCTGCTGATGAGGAATCCTACAATGAGCAGTTCTTC. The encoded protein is CASSAADEESYNEQFF.

CDR3: CASSYSKRGEKLFF. As DNA, the CDR3 is TGTGCCAGCAGTTACTCGAAGCGGGGAGAAAAACTGTTTTTT. This rearrangement joins TRBV6-6 to TRBJ1-4; no clear D gene. The CDR3 loop spans 14 amino acids. The germline gives CDR1 MNHNY, CDR2 SVGAGI (reference sequence). The V end was cut by 0 bases, the J end by 8 bases, with 10 bases between.

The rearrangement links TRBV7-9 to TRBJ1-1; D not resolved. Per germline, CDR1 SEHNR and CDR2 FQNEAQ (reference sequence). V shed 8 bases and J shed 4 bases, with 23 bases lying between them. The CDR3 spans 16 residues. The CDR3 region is CASPMNSDPLGTEAFF. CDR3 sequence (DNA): TGTGCCAGCCCAATGAACTCCGACCCCCTGGGCACTGAAGCTTTCTTT.

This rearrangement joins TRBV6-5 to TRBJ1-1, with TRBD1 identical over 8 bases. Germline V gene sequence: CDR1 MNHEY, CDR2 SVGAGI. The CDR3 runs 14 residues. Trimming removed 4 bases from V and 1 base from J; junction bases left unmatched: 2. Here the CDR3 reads CASSWGQANTEAFF. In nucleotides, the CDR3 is TGTGCCAGCAGTTGGGGACAGGCGAACACTGAAGCTTTCTTT.

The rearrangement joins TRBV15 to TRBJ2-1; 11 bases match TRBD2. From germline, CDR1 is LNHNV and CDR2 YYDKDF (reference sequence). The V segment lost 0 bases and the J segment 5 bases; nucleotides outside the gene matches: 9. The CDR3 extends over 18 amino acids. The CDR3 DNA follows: TGTGCCACCAGCAGAGATTATGGACTAGCGGGTACGAACAATGAGCAGTTCTTC. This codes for CATSRDYGLAGTNNEQFF.

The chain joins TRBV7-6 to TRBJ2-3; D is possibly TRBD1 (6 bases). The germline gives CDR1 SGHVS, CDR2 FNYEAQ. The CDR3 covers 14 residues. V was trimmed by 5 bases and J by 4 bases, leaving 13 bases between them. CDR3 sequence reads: CASSAPRGPDTQYF. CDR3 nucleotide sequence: TGTGCCAGCAGCGCACCCAGGGGCCCAGATACGCAGTATTTT.

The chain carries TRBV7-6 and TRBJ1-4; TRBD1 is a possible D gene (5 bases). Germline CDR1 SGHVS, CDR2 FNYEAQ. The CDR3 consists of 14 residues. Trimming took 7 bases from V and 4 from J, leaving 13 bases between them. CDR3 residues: CASKWGNHNEKLFF. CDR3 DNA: TGTGCCAGCAAATGGGGGAACCATAATGAAAAACTGTTTTTT.

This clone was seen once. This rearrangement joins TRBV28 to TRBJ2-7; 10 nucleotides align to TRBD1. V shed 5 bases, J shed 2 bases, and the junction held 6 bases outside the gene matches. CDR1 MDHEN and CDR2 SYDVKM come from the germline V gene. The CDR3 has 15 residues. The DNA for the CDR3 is TGTGCCAGCAGTGCTTCCGGGACAGGGGCCTACGAGCAGTACTTC. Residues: CASSASGTGAYEQYF.

The CDR3 nucleotides are TGTGCTAGTGGTGACAATCCCGGGGGTGGCTACACCTTC. Protein product: CASGDNPGGGYTF. The chain recombines TRBV12-5 with TRBJ1-2, with D possibly matching TRBD1 (5 bases). This CDR3 region has 13 residues. V lost 5 bases and J 7 bases, leaving 14 bases between the germline ends. The germline V gene encodes CDR1 LGHNT and CDR2 FRNRAP.

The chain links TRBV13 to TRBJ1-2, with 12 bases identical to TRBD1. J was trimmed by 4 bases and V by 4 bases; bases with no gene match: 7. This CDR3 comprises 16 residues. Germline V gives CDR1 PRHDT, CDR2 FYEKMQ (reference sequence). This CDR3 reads CASSSGTGGVGYGYTF. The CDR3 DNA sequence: TGTGCCAGCAGCTCCGGGACAGGGGGCGTCGGCTATGGCTACACCTTC. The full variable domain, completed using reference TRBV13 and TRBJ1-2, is AAGVIQSPRHLIKEKRETATLKCYPIPRHDTVYWYQQGPGQDPQFLISFYEKMQSDKGSIPDRFSAQQFSDYHSELNMSSLELGDSALYFCASSSGTGGVGYGYTFGSGTRLTVV.

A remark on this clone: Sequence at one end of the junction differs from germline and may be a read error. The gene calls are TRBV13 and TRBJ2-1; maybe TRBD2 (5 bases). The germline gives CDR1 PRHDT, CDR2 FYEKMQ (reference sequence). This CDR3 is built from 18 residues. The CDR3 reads CASSPILRLTPSDNEQFF. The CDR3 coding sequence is TGTGCCAGCAGCCCAATCCTCAGACTAACCCCCTCCGACAATGAGCAGTTCTTC. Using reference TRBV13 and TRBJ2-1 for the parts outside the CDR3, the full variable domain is AAGVIQSPRHLIKEKRETATLKCYPIPRHDTVYWYQQGPGQDPQFLISFYEKMQSDKGSIPDRFSAQQFSDYHSELNMSSLELGDSALYFCASSPILRLTPSDNEQFFGPGTRLTVL.

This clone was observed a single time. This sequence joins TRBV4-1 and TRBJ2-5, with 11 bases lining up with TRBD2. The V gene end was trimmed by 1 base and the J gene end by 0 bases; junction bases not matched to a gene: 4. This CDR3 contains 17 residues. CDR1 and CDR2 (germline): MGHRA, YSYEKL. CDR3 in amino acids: CASSQVSSGRNQETQYF. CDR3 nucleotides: TGCGCCAGCAGCCAAGTGTCTAGCGGGAGGAACCAAGAGACCCAGTACTTC.

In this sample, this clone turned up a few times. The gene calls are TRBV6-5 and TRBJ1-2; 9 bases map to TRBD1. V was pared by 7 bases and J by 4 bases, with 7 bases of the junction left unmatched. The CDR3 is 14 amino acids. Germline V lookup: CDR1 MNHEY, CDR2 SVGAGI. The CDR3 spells CASTTGGNGYGYTF. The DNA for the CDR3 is TGTGCCAGCACTACAGGGGGCAATGGCTATGGCTACACCTTC.

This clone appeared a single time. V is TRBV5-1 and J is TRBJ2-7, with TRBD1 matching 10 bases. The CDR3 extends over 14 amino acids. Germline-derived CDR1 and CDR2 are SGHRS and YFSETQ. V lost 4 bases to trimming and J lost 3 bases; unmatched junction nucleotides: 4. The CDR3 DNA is TGCGCCAGCAGCCCGTGGACAGGGGGCTACGAGCAGTACTTC. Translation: CASSPWTGGYEQYF.

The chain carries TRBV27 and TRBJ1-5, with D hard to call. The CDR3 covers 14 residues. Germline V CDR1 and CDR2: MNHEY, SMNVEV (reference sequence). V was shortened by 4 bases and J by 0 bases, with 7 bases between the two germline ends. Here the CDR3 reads CASSSTYSNQPQHF. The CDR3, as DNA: TGTGCCAGCAGTTCCACCTATAGCAATCAGCCCCAGCATTTT.

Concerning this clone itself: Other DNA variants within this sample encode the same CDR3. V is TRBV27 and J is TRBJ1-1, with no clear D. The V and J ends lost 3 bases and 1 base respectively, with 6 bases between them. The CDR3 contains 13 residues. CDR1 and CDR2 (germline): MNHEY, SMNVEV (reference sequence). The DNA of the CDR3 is TGTGCCAGCAGTTTCTCACCGAACACTGAAGCTTTCTTT. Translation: CASSFSPNTEAFF.

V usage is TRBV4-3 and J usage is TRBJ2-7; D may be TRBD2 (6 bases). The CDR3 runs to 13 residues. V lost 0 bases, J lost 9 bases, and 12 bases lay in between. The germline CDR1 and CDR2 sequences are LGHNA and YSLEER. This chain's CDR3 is CASSQDRRVGQYF. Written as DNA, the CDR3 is TGCGCCAGCAGCCAAGATCGGAGGGTGGGGCAGTACTTC.

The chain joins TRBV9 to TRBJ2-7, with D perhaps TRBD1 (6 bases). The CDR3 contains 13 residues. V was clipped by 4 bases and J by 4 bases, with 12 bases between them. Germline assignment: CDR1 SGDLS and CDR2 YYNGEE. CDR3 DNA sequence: TGTGCCAGCAGCTCAGGACAGAGTTACGAGCAGTACTTC. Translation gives CASSSGQSYEQYF.

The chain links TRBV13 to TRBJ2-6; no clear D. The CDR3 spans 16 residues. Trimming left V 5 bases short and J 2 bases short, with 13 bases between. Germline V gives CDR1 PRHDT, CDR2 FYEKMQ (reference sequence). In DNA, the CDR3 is TGTGCCAGCAGCCGTTCCTATGATGCTGGGGCCAACGTCCTGACTTTC. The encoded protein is CASSRSYDAGANVLTF.

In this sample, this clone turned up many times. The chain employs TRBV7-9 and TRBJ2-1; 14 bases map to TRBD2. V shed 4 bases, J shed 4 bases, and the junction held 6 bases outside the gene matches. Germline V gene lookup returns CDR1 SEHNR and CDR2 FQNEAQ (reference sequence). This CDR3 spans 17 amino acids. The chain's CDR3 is CASSSGLAGGGYNEQFF. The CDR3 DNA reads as TGTGCCAGCAGCTCCGGACTAGCGGGAGGTGGATACAATGAGCAGTTCTTC.

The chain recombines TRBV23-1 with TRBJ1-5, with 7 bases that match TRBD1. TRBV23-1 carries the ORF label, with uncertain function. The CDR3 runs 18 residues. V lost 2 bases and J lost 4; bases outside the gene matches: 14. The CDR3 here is CASSQPRPFDRANQPQHF. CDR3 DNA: TGCGCCAGCAGTCAACCCCGTCCTTTCGACAGGGCGAATCAGCCCCAGCATTTT.

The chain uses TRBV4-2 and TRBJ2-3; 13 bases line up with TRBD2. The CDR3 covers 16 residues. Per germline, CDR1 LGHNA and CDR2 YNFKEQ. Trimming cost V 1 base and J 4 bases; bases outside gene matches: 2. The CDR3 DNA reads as TGTGCCAGCAGCCAAGTACTAGCGGGAGGGGCAGATACGCAGTATTTT. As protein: CASSQVLAGGADTQYF.

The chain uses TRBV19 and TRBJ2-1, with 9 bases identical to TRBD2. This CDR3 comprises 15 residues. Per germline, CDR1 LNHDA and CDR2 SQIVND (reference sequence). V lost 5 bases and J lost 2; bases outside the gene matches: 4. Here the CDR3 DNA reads TGTGCCAGTAGTTTAGCGGGAGTGACCTACAATGAGCAGTTCTTC. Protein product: CASSLAGVTYNEQFF.